This T cell receptor beta chain comes out of a study of T cell responses to AZD1222 COVID-19 vaccine. This CDR3 is built from 13 residues. Looked up from germline, CDR1 is MNHEY and CDR2 is SMNVEV (reference sequence). The V end lost 4 bases, the J end lost 7 bases, and 10 bases lay between the germline ends. Clones were sequenced by immunoSEQ multiplex PCR, and TCRdb holds only the in-frame ones, with some missing. In the table there are about 190,000 clones, over 85% of which are singletons. For this clone: Its antigen is unidentified.

Regarding the study as a whole: Repertoires were obtained solely post-peak T cell response. Spike-specific TCR depth and breadth grew after two AZD1222 doses. Nearly half of the spike-specific TCRs reportedly recognize variant regions that carry no mutations.

The TCR sequence derives from an adult who received the MenACWY meningococcal vaccine as a control. The genes are TRBV27 and TRBJ2-2; D unresolved. The starting material was peripheral blood, obtained 28 days after the second dose of the MenACWY control vaccine. In DNA, the CDR3 is TGTGCCAGCAGTTCCGGCCCCCGCGGGGAGCTGTTTTTT. Its protein product is CASSSGPRGELFF.